Listed here is a single T cell receptor (beta chain). This table comes from immunoSEQ multiplex PCR, and its TCRdb copy is limited to in-frame clones, with some not included. The sample has around 59,000 clones; about 91% are singletons. Per the germline V gene, CDR1 is MNHEY and CDR2 is SVGAGI. The CDR3 consists of 13 residues. V lost 6 bases to trimming and J lost 0 bases; unmatched junction nucleotides: 2. The data were taken from a study of T cell responses to AZD1222 COVID-19 vaccine. The sequencing here drew on peripheral blood, taken 28 days after the second AZD1222 dose. The sequence was collected from an adult who received the AZD1222 COVID-19 vaccine. The J gene is TRBJ2-7, the V gene TRBV6-5, with 7 bases identical to TRBD1. DNA for the CDR3: TGTGCCAGCAGGGGACAGCCCTCCTACGAGCAGTACTTC. Protein: CASRGQPSYEQYF.